This TCR beta chain was captured by sequencing in a study of T cells in localized non-small cell lung cancer. Study-level points and caveats: Density of T cells in blood, when higher, went with longer overall survival. Adjacent lung tissue had a median around 50 of the top 100 clones found in the tumor.

Germline values: CDR1 MNHNY, CDR2 SVGAGI (reference sequence). V was clipped by 5 bases and J by 4 bases, with 15 bases between them. The CDR3 has 15 amino acids. A note on this clone: Its antigen remains unidentified.

Clones were read by immunoSEQ multiplex PCR, and TCRdb kept only the in-frame ones, dropping some. Here the sample spans tens of thousands of clones, just under 85% being singletons. This specimen was peripheral blood, taken before any cancer treatment. The sequence came from a female donor of 60 years or more with stage I lung adenocarcinoma. The rearrangement links TRBV6-6 to TRBJ1-3; a weak D match, TRBD1 (5 bases). As DNA, the CDR3 is TGTGCCAGCAGTGGACCGGGACTCCAAGGAAACACCATATATTTT. Protein: CASSGPGLQGNTIYF.